These 4 T cell receptor beta chains were sequenced from one sample in a study of vaccination and CD4 T cells after COVID-19. An Oncomine TCR Beta short-read assay was used to sequence the DNA from cultured CD4+ T cells. MiXCR, run by TCRdb on the PCR reads, gives a single entry per CDR3 protein. The data hold roughly 17,000 distinct CDR3 sequences, with less than 60% observed a single time. The treatment is: roughly 10-day PBMC culture with coronavirus spike peptide pools or control peptides (ViraFEST assay). These receptors lack a known antigen. Sequences were obtained from CD4+ T cells from blood, cultured in vitro. The receptors originated from a human donor who had recovered from COVID-19.

The chain combines TRBV2 with TRBJ2-3; the D gene is possibly TRBD1 (6 bases). CDR3 size: 13 residues. Trimming pared 4 bases from V and 2 bases from J, leaving 7 bases between. Germline-derived CDR1 and CDR2 are SNHLY and FYNNEI. The CDR3: CASSGGHTDTQYF. The CDR3 DNA sequence: TGTGCCAGCAGTGGGGGGCACACAGATACGCAGTATTTT.

The chain links TRBV4-2 to TRBJ2-2; 14 positions match TRBD2. Germline V gene sequence: CDR1 LGHNA, CDR2 YNFKEQ. Unmatched junction bases numbered 7, after V lost 0 bases and J lost 1 base. This CDR3 is 20 amino acids long. The CDR3: CASSQDGLAGGIGNTGELFF. CDR3 nucleotides: TGTGCCAGCAGCCAAGATGGACTAGCGGGAGGAATAGGGAACACCGGGGAGCTGTTTTTT.

This clonotype was detected once. The gene calls are TRBV10-3 and TRBJ2-1, with 10 positions matching TRBD2. This CDR3 is 17 amino acids long. With V trimmed by 6 bases and J by 4 bases, 12 bases remained unmatched. The germline CDR1 and CDR2 sequences are ENHRY and SYGVKD. The CDR3 sequence is CAISPNSGRNGYNEQFF. The CDR3 DNA sequence: TGTGCCATCAGCCCCAATAGCGGGAGGAATGGGTACAATGAGCAGTTCTTC.

V is TRBV6-1 and J is TRBJ2-7; no reliable D call. The V gene lost 6 bases and the J gene lost 0 bases, with 21 bases spanning the gap. Germline CDR1 MNHNS, CDR2 SASEGT. The CDR3 runs to 17 residues. DNA for the CDR3: TGTGCCAGCAGCCTCAAGGGATCGGCCATCCACTCCTACGAGCAGTACTTC. Amino acids: CASSLKGSAIHSYEQYF.